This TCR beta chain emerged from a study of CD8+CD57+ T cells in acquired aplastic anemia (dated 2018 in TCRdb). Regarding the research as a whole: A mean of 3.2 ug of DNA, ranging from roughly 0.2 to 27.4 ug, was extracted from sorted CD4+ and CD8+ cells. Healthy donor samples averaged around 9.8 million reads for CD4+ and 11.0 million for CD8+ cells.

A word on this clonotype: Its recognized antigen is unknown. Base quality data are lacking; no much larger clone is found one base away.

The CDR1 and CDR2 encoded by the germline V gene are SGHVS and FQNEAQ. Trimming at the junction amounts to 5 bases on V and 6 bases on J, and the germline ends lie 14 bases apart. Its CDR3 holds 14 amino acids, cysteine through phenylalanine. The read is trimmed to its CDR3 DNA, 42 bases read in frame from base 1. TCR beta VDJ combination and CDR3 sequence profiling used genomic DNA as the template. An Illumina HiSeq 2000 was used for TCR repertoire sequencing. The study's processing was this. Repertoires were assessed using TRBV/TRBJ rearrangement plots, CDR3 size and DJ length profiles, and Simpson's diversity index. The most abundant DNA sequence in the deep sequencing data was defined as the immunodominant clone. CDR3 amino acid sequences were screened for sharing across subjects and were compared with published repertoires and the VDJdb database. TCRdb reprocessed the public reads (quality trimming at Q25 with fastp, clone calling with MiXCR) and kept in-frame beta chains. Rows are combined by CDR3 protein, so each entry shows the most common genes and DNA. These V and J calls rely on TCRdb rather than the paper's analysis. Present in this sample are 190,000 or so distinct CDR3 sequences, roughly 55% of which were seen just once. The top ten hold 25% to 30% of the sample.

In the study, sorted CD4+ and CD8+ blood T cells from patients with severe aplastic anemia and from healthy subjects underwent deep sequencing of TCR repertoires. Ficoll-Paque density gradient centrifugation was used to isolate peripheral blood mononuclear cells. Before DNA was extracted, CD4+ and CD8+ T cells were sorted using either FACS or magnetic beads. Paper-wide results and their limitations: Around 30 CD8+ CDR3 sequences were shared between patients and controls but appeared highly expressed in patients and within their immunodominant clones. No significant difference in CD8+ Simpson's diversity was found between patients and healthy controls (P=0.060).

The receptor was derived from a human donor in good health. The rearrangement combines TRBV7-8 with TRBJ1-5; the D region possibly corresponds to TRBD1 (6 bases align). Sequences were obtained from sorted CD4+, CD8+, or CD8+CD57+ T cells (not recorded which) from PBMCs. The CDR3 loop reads CASSPEGVVQPQHF. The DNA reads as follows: TGTGCCAGCAGCCCAGAGGGGGTTGTTCAGCCCCAGCATTTT. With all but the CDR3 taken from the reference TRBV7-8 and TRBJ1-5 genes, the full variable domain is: GAGVSQSPRYKVAKRGQDVALRCDPISGHVSLFWYQQALGQGPEFLTYFQNEAQLDKSGLPSDRFFAERPEGSVSTLKIQRTQQEDSAVYLCASSPEGVVQPQHFGDGTRLSIL.